These 20 T cell receptor beta chains were all obtained from the same sample, sequenced in a study of T cell responses to AZD1222 COVID-19 vaccine. This table comes from immunoSEQ multiplex PCR, and its TCRdb copy is limited to in-frame clones, with some not included. The sample carries tens of thousands of clones, 70% to 90% recorded once. The sample was peripheral blood, taken on day 0 of AZD1222 vaccination. The receptors were sampled from an adult in good health.

CDR3 residues: CASSPLRAQETQYF. DNA of the CDR3: TGTGCCAGCAGTCCGCTCAGGGCACAAGAGACCCAGTACTTC. The chain recombines TRBV6-5 with TRBJ2-5, with D possibly matching TRBD1 (5 bases). CDR1 is MNHEY, CDR2 SVGAGI, per germline. V lost 5 bases and J 2 bases, leaving 12 bases between the germline ends. This CDR3 contains 14 residues.

The genes are TRBV3-1 (or the pseudogene TRBV3-2) and TRBJ1-4, with a weak D call TRBD1 (5 bases). Germline V lookup: CDR1 LGHDT, CDR2 YNNKEL (reference sequence). Deletions cut 4 bases from V and 8 bases from J, with 11 bases between. The CDR3 runs to 13 residues. CDR3 DNA sequence: TGTGCCAGCAGCCTCCAGACAGACGAAAAACTGTTTTTT. Translated: CASSLQTDEKLFF.

In DNA, the CDR3 is TGTGCCAGCAGCCTAATATCCGGGACAGCCTACGAGCAGTACTTC. This codes for CASSLISGTAYEQYF. The chain links TRBV11-2 to TRBJ2-7; the match to TRBD1 covers 7 bases. Germline trimming cut 5 bases from V and 2 bases from J; bases unmatched to any gene: 9. This CDR3 region has 15 residues. Germline assignment: CDR1 SGHAT and CDR2 FQNNGV.

This chain connects TRBV7-2 to TRBJ1-3; D ambiguous. Germline CDR1 reads SGHTA; CDR2 reads FQGNSA. V lost 5 bases to trimming and J lost 4 bases, with 12 bases between them. CDR3 size: 14 residues. CDR3 sequence: CASSRAGVGNTIYF. CDR3 nucleotide sequence: TGTGCCAGCAGCCGCGCCGGAGTAGGAAACACCATATATTTT.

This clone was seen only once. The V and J genes are TRBV10-1 and TRBJ1-1; perhaps TRBD1 as D (5 bases). CDR3 size: 15 residues. Germline V gene data show CDR1 as WNHNN and CDR2 as SYGVQD (reference sequence). Trimming took 2 bases from V and 5 from J, leaving 15 bases between them. CDR3 bases: TGCGCCAGCAGTGAGAAGGGCAGGGTCGGTACTGAAGCTTTCTTT. Amino acid sequence: CASSEKGRVGTEAFF.

This clone was recorded a few times. The J gene is TRBJ1-3, the V gene TRBV6-4; D might be TRBD1 (5 bases). V dropped 3 bases and J dropped 4 bases, with 10 bases sitting between them. There are 14 residues in the CDR3. Germline values: CDR1 MRHNA, CDR2 SNTAGT. The chain's CDR3 is CASSDPGNGNTIYF. The CDR3, as DNA: TGTGCCAGCAGTGATCCAGGGAACGGAAACACCATATATTTT.

J is TRBJ2-5 and V is TRBV11-2, with D possibly being TRBD1 or TRBD2 (6 bases each). V was cut by 7 bases and J by 4 bases, with 25 bases left in between. Germline V CDR1 and CDR2: SGHAT, FQNNGV. The CDR3 has 17 amino acids. The CDR3 nucleotides are TGTGCCAGCACCTGGGGGCGGGGTGGAGGTTTAGCAGAGACCCAGTACTTC. Translating gives CASTWGRGGGLAETQYF.

The table lists this clone with a few counts. V usage is TRBV5-1 and J usage is TRBJ2-7; possible D gene TRBD1, 6 bases. CDR3 length equals 14 residues. The germline CDR1 and CDR2 sequences are SGHRS and YFSETQ. Trimming shortened V by 4 bases and J by 2 bases, and 13 bases separated the two germline ends. CDR3 region: CASSPDRITYEQYF. The DNA for the CDR3 is TGCGCCAGCAGCCCTGACAGGATAACCTACGAGCAGTACTTC. Complete variable domain (other parts from reference TRBV5-1 and TRBJ2-7): KAGVTQTPRYLIKTRGQQVTLSCSPISGHRSVSWYQQTPGQGLQFLFEYFSETQRNKGNFPGRFSGRQFSNSRSEMNVSTLELGDSALYLCASSPDRITYEQYFGPGTRLTVT.

CDR3 sequence reads: CASSDFWGNTEAFF. The CDR3 nucleotides read TGTGCCAGCAGTGATTTTTGGGGGAACACTGAAGCTTTCTTT. V gene TRBV2 combines with J gene TRBJ1-1; D is uncertain. This CDR3 comprises 14 residues. V was trimmed by 3 bases and J by 1 base, leaving 9 bases between them. Germline CDR1 and CDR2: SNHLY and FYNNEI.

The CDR3, as DNA: TGCGCCAGCAGCCAGACAGGGGAAGGACAGCCCCAGCATTTT. This encodes CASSQTGEGQPQHF. The gene calls are TRBV4-1 and TRBJ1-5, with TRBD1 identical over 8 bases. The CDR3 has 14 amino acids. Germline V gives CDR1 MGHRA, CDR2 YSYEKL. V gave up 3 bases and J gave up 7 bases; unmatched junction bases: 5.

This clone came up once. The chain employs TRBV19 and TRBJ1-6; possible D gene TRBD1, 6 bases. Per the germline V gene, CDR1 is LNHDA and CDR2 is SQIVND (reference sequence). V was clipped by 5 bases and J by 8 bases, with 10 bases between them. There are 13 residues in the CDR3. In nucleotides, the CDR3 is TGTGCCAGTAGTGGGACAACCTATTCACCCCTCCACTTT. This encodes CASSGTTYSPLHF.

As for this clone: Relative to the germline gene, one junction end is altered; a read error may explain this. This sequence joins TRBV7-7 and TRBJ2-2; 11 bases are a match to TRBD1. Germline CDR1 and CDR2: SSHAT and FNYEAQ (reference sequence). The CDR3 length is 15 residues. DNA of the CDR3: TGTGCTAGCACCCTGGGACAGGGGGATGCCGGGGAGCTGTTTTTT. It specifies CASTLGQGDAGELFF.

The chain couples TRBV11-2 to TRBJ1-6, with TRBD1 as a possible D gene (5 bases). The germline V gene has CDR1 SGHAT and CDR2 FQNNGV. The CDR3 is 14 residues long. V lost 4 bases, J lost 9 bases, and 13 bases lay in between. The CDR3: CASSSDRDFSPLHF. Here the CDR3 DNA reads TGTGCCAGCAGCTCCGACAGAGATTTTTCACCCCTCCACTTT.

The rearrangement joins TRBV7-2 to TRBJ2-3, with D uncertain. Trimming left V 1 base short and J 2 bases short, with 7 bases between. This CDR3 has 14 residues. CDR1 and CDR2 (germline): SGHTA, FQGNSA. CDR3 bases: TGTGCCAGCAGCTTAGACGGCTACACAGATACGCAGTATTTT. Translated: CASSLDGYTDTQYF.

This clone was counted a single time. This sequence joins TRBV19 and TRBJ2-1; either TRBD1 or TRBD2 may fit D (6 bases each). Germline-derived CDR1 and CDR2 are LNHDA and SQIVND (reference sequence). CDR3 length: 15 residues. Trimming cost V 3 bases and J 4 bases, with 13 bases left between them. The CDR3 reads CASSIRRGPYNEQFF. In nucleotides, the CDR3 is TGTGCCAGTAGTATCCGTCGGGGGCCTTACAATGAGCAGTTCTTC.

The chain links TRBV5-4 to TRBJ2-5, with 11 bases that match TRBD2. Germline values: CDR1 SGHNT, CDR2 YYREEE (reference sequence). The CDR3 is 18 residues long. V was clipped by 0 bases and J by 7 bases; unmatched bases: 14. The CDR3 protein is CASSLEVAGGRELWTQYF. The CDR3 DNA is TGTGCCAGCAGCTTGGAGGTAGCGGGAGGGCGGGAACTCTGGACCCAGTACTTC.

V gene TRBV11-2 combines with J gene TRBJ1-2; tentative D call: TRBD1 (6 bases). The ends were cut back, 0 bases at V and 2 bases at J, with 10 bases in the middle. This CDR3 region has 15 residues. Germline assignment: CDR1 SGHAT and CDR2 FQNNGV. This CDR3 is CASSLELTGNYGYTF. CDR3 sequence (DNA): TGTGCCAGCAGCTTAGAACTAACAGGGAACTATGGCTACACCTTC.

The rearrangement joins TRBV7-9 to TRBJ2-1; TRBD2 agrees at 10 bases. The germline V gene encodes CDR1 SEHNR and CDR2 FQNEAQ (reference sequence). V gave up 4 bases and J gave up 2 bases; unmatched junction bases: 5. This CDR3 contains 16 residues. The CDR3 here is CASSSRAGGTYNEQFF. DNA of the CDR3: TGTGCCAGCAGCTCCCGAGCGGGAGGGACCTACAATGAGCAGTTCTTC.

The sample holds one count of this clone. The J gene is TRBJ1-4, the V gene TRBV28, with 9 nucleotides matching TRBD1. This CDR3 is built from 13 residues. V trimming: 8 bases; J trimming: 8 bases; junction bases outside the gene matches: 6. The germline V gene has CDR1 MDHEN and CDR2 SYDVKM. The CDR3 loop is CASLLQGAEKLFF. The CDR3 DNA reads as TGTGCCAGCCTTTTACAGGGGGCGGAAAAACTGTTTTTT.

The V call is TRBV11-2, the J call TRBJ1-3; possible D gene TRBD1, 6 bases. The CDR3 contains 16 residues. Germline V gene lookup returns CDR1 SGHAT and CDR2 FQNNGV. V dropped 5 bases and J dropped 0 bases, with 14 bases sitting between them. The CDR3 sequence is CASSQLGAHSGNTIYF. CDR3 DNA sequence: TGTGCCAGCAGCCAATTGGGGGCCCACTCTGGAAACACCATATATTTT.